Sequencing of this TCR beta chain was carried out in a study of blood T cells in healthy people across ages. Study outcomes and limitations: Unsorted PBMC material precluded a definitive naive versus antigen-experienced comparison.

CDR1 MGHRA and CDR2 YSYEKL come from the germline V gene. The V end was cut by 6 bases, the J end by 7 bases, with 15 bases between. The CDR3 is made up of 14 amino acids. The second PCR ran about 6 to 12 cycles with a sample-barcoded 5' primer and J-beta primers. Each cDNA molecule received a tag from a template-switch adaptor that had 12 random nucleotides. Each CDR3 protein gets one entry after TCRdb re-called the 5' RACE reads with MiXCR. The sample lists 600,000 or so distinct CDR3 sequences; 25% to 35% were seen once. This clonotype was recorded a few times. Its antigen is as yet unknown. Sequencing used blood. The source of this sequence is an elderly woman in good health. This chain joins TRBV4-1 and TRBJ1-4; maybe TRBD1 (5 bases). The CDR3 sequence is CASRLQGTGEKLFF. The CDR3 DNA is TGCGCCAGCAGACTACAAGGGACGGGTGAAAAACTGTTTTTT.